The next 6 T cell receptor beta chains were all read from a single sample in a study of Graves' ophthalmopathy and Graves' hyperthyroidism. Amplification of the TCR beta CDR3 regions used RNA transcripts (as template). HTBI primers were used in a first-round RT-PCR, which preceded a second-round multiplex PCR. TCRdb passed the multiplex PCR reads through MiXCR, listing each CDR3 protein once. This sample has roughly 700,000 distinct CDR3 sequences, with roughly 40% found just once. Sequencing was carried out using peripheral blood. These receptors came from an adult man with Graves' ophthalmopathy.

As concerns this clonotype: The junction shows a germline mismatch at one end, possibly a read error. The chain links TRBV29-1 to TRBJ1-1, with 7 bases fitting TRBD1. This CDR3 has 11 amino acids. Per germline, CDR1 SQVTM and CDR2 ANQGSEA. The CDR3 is CSAMDRSAASF. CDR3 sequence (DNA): TGCAGCGCGATGGACAGGTCGGCAGCTTCCTTC.

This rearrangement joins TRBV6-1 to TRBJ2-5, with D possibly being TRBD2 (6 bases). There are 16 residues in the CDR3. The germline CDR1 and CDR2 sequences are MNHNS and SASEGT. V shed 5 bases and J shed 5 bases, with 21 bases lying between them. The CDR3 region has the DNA TGTGCCAGCAGTTATCTGCGGGGATTTGACCGGGAGACCCAGTACTTC. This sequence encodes CASSYLRGFDRETQYF.

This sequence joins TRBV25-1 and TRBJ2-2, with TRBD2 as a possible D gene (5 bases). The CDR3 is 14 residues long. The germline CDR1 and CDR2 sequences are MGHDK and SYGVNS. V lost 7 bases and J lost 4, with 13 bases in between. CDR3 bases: TGTGCCAGCAAAGGACTCCGAGGCACCGGGGAGCTGTTTTTT. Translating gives CASKGLRGTGELFF.

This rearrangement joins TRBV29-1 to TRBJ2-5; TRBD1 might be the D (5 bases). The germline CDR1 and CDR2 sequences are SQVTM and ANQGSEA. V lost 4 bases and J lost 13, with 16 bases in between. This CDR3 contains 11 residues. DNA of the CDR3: TGCAGCGTTGTGGCTCCCTCCGACAGGTACTTC. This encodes CSVVAPSDRYF.

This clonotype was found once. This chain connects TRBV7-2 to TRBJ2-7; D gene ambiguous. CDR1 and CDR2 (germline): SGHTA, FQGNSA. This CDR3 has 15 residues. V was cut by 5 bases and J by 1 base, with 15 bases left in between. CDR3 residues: CASSRTGGLSYEQYF. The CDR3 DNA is TGTGCCAGCAGCAGGACGGGTGGTTTATCCTACGAGCAGTACTTC. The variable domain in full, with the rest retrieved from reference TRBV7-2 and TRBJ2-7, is GAGVSQSPSNKVTEKGKDVELRCDPISGHTALYWYRQSLGQGLEFLIYFQGNSAPDKSGLPSDRFSAERTGGSVSTLTIQRTQQEDSAVYLCASSRTGGLSYEQYFGPGTRLTVT.

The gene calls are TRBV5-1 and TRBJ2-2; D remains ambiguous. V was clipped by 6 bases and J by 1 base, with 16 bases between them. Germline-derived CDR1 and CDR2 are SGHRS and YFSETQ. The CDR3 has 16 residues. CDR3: CASTSGYFGNTGELFF. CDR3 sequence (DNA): TGCGCCAGCACCTCAGGTTATTTTGGGAACACCGGGGAGCTGTTTTTT.